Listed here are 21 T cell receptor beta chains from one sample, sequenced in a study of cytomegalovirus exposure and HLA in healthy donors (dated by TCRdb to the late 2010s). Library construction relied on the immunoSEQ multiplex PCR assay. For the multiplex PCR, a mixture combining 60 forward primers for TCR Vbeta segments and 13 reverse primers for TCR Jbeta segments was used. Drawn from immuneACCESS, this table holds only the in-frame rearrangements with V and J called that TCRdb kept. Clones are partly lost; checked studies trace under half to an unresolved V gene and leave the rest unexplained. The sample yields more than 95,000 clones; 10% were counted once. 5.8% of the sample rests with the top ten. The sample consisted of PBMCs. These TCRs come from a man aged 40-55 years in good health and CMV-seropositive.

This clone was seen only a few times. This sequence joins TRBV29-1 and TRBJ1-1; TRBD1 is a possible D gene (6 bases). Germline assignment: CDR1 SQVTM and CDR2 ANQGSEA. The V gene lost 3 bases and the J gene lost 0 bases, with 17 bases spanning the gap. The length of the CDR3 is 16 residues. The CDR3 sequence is CSVDTMRGHLNTEAFF. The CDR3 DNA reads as TGCAGCGTTGATACGATGAGGGGACACTTGAACACTGAAGCTTTCTTT. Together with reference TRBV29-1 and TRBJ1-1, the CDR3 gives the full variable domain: SAVISQKPSRDICQRGTSLTIQCQVDSQVTMMFWYRQQPGQSLTLIATANQGSEATYESGFVIDKFPISRPNLTFSTLTVSNMSPEDSSIYLCSVDTMRGHLNTEAFFGQGTRLTVV.

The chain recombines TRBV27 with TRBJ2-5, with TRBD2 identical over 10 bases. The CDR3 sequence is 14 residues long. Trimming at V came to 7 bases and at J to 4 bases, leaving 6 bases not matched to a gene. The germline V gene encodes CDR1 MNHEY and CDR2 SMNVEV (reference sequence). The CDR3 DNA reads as TGTGCCAGCAAGGAAGCGGGAGGGTCAGAGACCCAGTACTTC. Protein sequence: CASKEAGGSETQYF.

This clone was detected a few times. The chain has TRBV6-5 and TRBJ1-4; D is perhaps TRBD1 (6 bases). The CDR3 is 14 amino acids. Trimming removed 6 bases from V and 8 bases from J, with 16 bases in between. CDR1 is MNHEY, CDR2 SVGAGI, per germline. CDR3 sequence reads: CASSYDWDNEKLFF. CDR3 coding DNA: TGTGCCAGCAGCTACGATTGGGACAACGAAAAACTGTTTTTT.

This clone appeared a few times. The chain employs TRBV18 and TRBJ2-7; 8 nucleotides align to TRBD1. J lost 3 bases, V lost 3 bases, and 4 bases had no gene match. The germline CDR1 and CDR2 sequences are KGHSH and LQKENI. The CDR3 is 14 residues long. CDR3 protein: CASSPGQDLYEQYF. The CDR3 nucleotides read TGTGCCAGCTCACCGGGACAGGACCTCTACGAGCAGTACTTC. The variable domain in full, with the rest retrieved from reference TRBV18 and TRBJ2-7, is NAGVMQNPRHLVRRRGQEARLRCSPMKGHSHVYWYRQLPEEGLKFMVYLQKENIIDESGMPKERFSAEFPKEGPSILRIQQVVRGDSAAYFCASSPGQDLYEQYFGPGTRLTVT.

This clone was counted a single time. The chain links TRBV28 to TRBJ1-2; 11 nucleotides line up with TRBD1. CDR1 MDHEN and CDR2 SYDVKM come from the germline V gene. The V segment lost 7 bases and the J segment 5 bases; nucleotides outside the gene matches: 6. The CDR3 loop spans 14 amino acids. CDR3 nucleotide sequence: TGTGCCAGCAATCCCGGGGACAGGGGGTATGGCTACACCTTC. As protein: CASNPGDRGYGYTF.

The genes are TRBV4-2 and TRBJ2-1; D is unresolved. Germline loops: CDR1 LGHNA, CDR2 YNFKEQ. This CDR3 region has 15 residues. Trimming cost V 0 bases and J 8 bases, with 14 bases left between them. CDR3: CASSQDLERVDEQFF. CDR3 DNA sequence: TGTGCCAGCAGCCAAGATCTAGAACGGGTTGATGAGCAGTTCTTC.

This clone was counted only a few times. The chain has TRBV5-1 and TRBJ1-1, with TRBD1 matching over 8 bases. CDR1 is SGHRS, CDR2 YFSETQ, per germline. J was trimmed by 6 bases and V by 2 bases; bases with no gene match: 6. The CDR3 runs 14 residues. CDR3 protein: CASSLQTGVAEAFF. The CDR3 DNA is TGCGCCAGCAGCTTACAGACAGGGGTGGCTGAAGCTTTCTTT.

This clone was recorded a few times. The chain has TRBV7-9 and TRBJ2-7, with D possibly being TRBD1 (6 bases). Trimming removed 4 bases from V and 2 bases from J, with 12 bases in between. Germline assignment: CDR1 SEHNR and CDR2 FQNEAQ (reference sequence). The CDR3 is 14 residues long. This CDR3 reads CASSSDTGPYEQYF. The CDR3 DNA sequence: TGTGCCAGCAGCTCTGACACAGGGCCCTACGAGCAGTACTTC.

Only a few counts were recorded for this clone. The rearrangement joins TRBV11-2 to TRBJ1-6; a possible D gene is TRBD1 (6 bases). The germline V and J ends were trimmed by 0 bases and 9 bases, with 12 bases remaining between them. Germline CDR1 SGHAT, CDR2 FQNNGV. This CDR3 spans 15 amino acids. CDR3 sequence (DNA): TGTGCCAGCAGCTTAGAGTCAGGGGCCTCTTCACCCCTCCACTTT. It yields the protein CASSLESGASSPLHF.

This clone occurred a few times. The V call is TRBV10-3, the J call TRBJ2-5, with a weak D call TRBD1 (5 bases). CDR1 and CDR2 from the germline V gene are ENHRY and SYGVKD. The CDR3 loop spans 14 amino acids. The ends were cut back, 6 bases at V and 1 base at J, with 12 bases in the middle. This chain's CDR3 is CAIRSDRTQETQYF. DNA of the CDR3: TGTGCCATCAGAAGTGACAGAACCCAAGAGACCCAGTACTTC.

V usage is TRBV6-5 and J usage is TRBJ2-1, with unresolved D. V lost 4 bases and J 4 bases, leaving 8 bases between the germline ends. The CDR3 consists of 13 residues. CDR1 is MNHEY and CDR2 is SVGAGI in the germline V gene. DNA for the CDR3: TGTGCCAGCAGTTTAACTACTTACAATGAGCAGTTCTTC. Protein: CASSLTTYNEQFF.

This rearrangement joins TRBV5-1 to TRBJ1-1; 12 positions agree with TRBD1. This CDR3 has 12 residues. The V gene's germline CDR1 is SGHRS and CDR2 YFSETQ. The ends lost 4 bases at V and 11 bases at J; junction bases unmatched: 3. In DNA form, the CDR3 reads TGCGCCAGCAGCCGGGACAGGGGGCGGGCTTTCTTT. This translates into CASSRDRGRAFF. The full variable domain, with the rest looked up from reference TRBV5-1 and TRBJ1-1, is KAGVTQTPRYLIKTRGQQVTLSCSPISGHRSVSWYQQTPGQGLQFLFEYFSETQRNKGNFPGRFSGRQFSNSRSEMNVSTLELGDSALYLCASSRDRGRAFFGQGTRLTVV.

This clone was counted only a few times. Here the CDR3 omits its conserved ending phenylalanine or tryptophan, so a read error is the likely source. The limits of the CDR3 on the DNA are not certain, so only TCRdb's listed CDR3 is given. CDR3 region: CASSSQGGGDTKYL. This chain links TRBV27 with TRBJ2-3; the table's D call of TRBD2 was not tested on the DNA. Germline V gives CDR1 MNHEY, CDR2 SMNVEV (reference sequence). The CDR3 is 14 amino acids in total, end residues counted.

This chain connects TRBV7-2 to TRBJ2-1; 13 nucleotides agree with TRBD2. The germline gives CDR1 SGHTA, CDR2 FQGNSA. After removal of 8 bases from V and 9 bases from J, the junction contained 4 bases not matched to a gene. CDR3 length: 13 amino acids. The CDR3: CASGLAGEFEQFF. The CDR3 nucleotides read TGTGCCAGCGGACTAGCGGGAGAGTTTGAGCAGTTCTTC.

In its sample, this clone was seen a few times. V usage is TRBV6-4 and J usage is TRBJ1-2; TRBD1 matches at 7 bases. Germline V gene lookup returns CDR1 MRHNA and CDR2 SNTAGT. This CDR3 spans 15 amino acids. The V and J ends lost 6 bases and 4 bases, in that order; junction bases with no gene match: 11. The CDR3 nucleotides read TGTGCCAGCAGCCCGGTAGGAGGGGGCGGCTATGGCTACACCTTC. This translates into CASSPVGGGGYGYTF.

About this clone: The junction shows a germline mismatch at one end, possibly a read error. In DNA form, the CDR3 reads TGTGCTAGCAGCTTGTGGCGGGATAGAGAGACCCAGTACTTC. Residues: CASSLWRDRETQYF. The rearrangement uses TRBV7-7 and TRBJ2-5; a possible D gene is TRBD2 (6 bases). Germline CDR1 and CDR2: SSHAT and FNYEAQ (reference sequence). The CDR3 spans 14 residues.

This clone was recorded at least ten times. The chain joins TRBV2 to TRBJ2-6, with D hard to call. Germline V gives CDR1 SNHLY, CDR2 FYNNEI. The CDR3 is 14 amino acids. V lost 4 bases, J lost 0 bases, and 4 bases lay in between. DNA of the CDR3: TGTGCCAGCAGTGGACTCTCTGGGGCCAACGTCCTGACTTTC. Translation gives CASSGLSGANVLTF.

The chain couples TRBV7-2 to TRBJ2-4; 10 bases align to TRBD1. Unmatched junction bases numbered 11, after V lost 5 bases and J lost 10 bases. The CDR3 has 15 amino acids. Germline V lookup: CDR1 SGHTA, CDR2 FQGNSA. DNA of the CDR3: TGTGCCAGCAGCCCGAGACAGGGGGCGAGTATTATTCAGTACTTC. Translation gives CASSPRQGASIIQYF.

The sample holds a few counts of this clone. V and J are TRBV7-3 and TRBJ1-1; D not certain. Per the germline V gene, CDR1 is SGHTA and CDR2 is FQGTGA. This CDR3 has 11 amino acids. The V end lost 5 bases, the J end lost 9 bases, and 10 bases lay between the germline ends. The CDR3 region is CASSAGNKAFF. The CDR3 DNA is TGTGCCAGCAGCGCCGGGAATAAAGCTTTCTTT. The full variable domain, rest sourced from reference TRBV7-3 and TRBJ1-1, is GAGVSQTPSNKVTEKGKYVELRCDPISGHTALYWYRQSLGQGPEFLIYFQGTGAADDSGLPNDRFFAVRPEGSVSTLKIQRTERGDSAVYLCASSAGNKAFFGQGTRLTVV.

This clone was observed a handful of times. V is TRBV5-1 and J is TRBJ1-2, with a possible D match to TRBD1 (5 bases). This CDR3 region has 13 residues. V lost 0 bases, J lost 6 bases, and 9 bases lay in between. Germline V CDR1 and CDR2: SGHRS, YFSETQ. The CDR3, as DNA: TGCGCCAGCAGCTTGGGCGGGGCGGATGGCTACACCTTC. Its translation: CASSLGGADGYTF. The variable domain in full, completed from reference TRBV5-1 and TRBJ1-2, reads KAGVTQTPRYLIKTRGQQVTLSCSPISGHRSVSWYQQTPGQGLQFLFEYFSETQRNKGNFPGRFSGRQFSNSRSEMNVSTLELGDSALYLCASSLGGADGYTFGSGTRLTVV.

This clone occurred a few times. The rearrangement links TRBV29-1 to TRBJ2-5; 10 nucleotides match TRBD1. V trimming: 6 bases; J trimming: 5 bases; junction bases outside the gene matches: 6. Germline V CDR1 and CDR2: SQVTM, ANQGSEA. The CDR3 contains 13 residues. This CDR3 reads CSVRQGAGETQYF. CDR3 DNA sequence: TGCAGCGTACGACAGGGGGCCGGTGAGACCCAGTACTTC.